The present TCR beta chain was sequenced within a study of T cell clusters in autoimmune cytopenias. One tube held mixed TRB-A and TRB-B primer pools for touch-down PCR. TCRdb processed the multiplex PCR reads again and assigns one entry to each CDR3 protein, with no DNA. This sample's clone table lists around 6,800 distinct CDR3 sequences. TRB was amplified from 250 ng of peripheral blood genomic DNA per sample. The length of the CDR3 is 17 residues. CDR1 is SGHDT, CDR2 YYEEEE, per germline. This sample was shared with a second study, whose subject was T cell repertoires in aging, cancer and after chemotherapy.

This clonotype originated in a human donor in good health. The chain is built from TRBV5-6 and TRBJ1-1; the TCRdb call, TRBD1, lacks DNA for checking. The specimen was peripheral blood. CDR3 amino acids: CASSLGPQGHLNTEAFF.